Below, 24 T cell receptor beta chains from the same sample are listed, as sequenced in a study of blood T cell repertoires in COVID-19. The assay was immunoSEQ multiplex PCR, and TCRdb's table has in-frame clones only and misses some. Here the sample spans a few hundred thousand clones, around 88% being singletons. Sample: peripheral blood. These receptors were taken from a woman in her sixties or seventies with COVID-19, enrolled during active disease.

The V and J genes are TRBV4-2 and TRBJ2-1, with 8 nucleotides matching TRBD2. Looked up from germline, CDR1 is LGHNA and CDR2 is YNFKEQ. The CDR3 has 16 residues. J lost 10 bases, V lost 0 bases, and 11 bases had no gene match. CDR3 DNA sequence: TGTGCCAGCAGCCAAGATCAGGGAGCAGGACTAGCAGAGCAGTTCTTC. Encoded protein: CASSQDQGAGLAEQFF.

This clone was observed many times. The chain joins TRBV5-8 to TRBJ2-1, with D maybe TRBD2 (5 bases). This CDR3 has 15 residues. Germline CDR1 and CDR2: SGHTS and YDEGEE. Trimming left V 4 bases short and J 0 bases short, with 11 bases between. The CDR3 sequence is CASSHRGPSYNEQFF. CDR3 sequence (DNA): TGTGCCAGCAGCCATCGGGGTCCCTCCTACAATGAGCAGTTCTTC.

The V gene is TRBV5-1, the J gene TRBJ2-1; 14 bases are shared with TRBD2. The CDR3 is 15 residues long. V was clipped by 4 bases and J by 10 bases; unmatched bases: 7. Germline loops: CDR1 SGHRS, CDR2 YFSETQ. The CDR3 spells CASSPGTSGGREQFF. The CDR3 nucleotides are TGCGCCAGCAGCCCCGGGACTAGCGGGGGCCGCGAGCAGTTCTTC.

The chain is built from TRBV6-5 and TRBJ1-2; D may be TRBD1 (6 bases). Between the trimmed V and J ends, which lost 6 bases and 7 bases, there was a span of 15 bases. The CDR3 is 13 amino acids. Germline V lookup: CDR1 MNHEY, CDR2 SVGAGI. This CDR3 is CASRTGPLGGYTF. Written as DNA, the CDR3 is TGTGCCAGCAGAACAGGGCCCCTGGGTGGCTACACCTTC.

The chain couples TRBV11-3 to TRBJ2-3; 8 positions match TRBD2. The V segment lost 3 bases and the J segment 0 bases; nucleotides outside the gene matches: 8. Germline CDR1 SGHNT, CDR2 YENEEA. The CDR3 covers 17 residues. The CDR3 reads CASSFGVAGTSTDTQYF. The CDR3 coding sequence is TGTGCCAGCAGCTTTGGGGTAGCGGGGACTAGCACAGATACGCAGTATTTT.

The rearrangement joins TRBV7-3 to TRBJ2-1; possible D gene TRBD1, 5 bases. V was shortened by 2 bases and J by 4 bases, with 12 bases between the two germline ends. The CDR3 is made up of 15 amino acids. CDR1 and CDR2 (germline): SGHTA, FQGTGA. For the CDR3, the DNA is TGTGCCAGCAGCTTAGTTCTAGGGGATTACAATGAGCAGTTCTTC. Translated, it gives CASSLVLGDYNEQFF. Using reference TRBV7-3 and TRBJ2-1 for the parts outside the CDR3, the full variable domain is GAGVSQTPSNKVTEKGKYVELRCDPISGHTALYWYRQSLGQGPEFLIYFQGTGAADDSGLPNDRFFAVRPEGSVSTLKIQRTERGDSAVYLCASSLVLGDYNEQFFGPGTRLTVL.

J is TRBJ1-2 and V is TRBV27, with D perhaps matching TRBD1 (5 bases). V lost 5 bases and J 2 bases, leaving 12 bases between the germline ends. Germline V gene data show CDR1 as MNHEY and CDR2 as SMNVEV (reference sequence). The CDR3 extends over 14 amino acids. In DNA, the CDR3 is TGTGCCAGCAGTCCCCTGACAGCAAACTATGGCTACACCTTC. Its protein is CASSPLTANYGYTF.

This sequence joins TRBV19 and TRBJ1-1, with 8 bases that match TRBD1. V was clipped by 3 bases and J by 4 bases; unmatched bases: 1. CDR1 and CDR2 from the germline V gene are LNHDA and SQIVND (reference sequence). This CDR3 comprises 13 residues. CDR3 residues: CASSIQGATEAFF. The CDR3 region has the DNA TGTGCCAGTAGTATCCAGGGGGCCACTGAAGCTTTCTTT.

The chain uses TRBV28 and TRBJ1-5; 10 bases are a match to TRBD1. The germline gives CDR1 MDHEN, CDR2 SYDVKM. This CDR3 is built from 16 residues. The V and J ends lost 6 bases and 1 base, in that order; junction bases with no gene match: 6. Written as DNA, the CDR3 is TGTGCCAGCAGCCCGCCGGGACAGGGGAGCAATCAGCCCCAGCATTTT. Its translation is CASSPPGQGSNQPQHF.

This clone was recorded a few times. V gene TRBV6-6 combines with J gene TRBJ1-3, with D perhaps TRBD1 (5 bases). Looked up from germline, CDR1 is MNHNY and CDR2 is SVGAGI (reference sequence). Trimming took 6 bases from V and 1 from J, leaving 13 bases between them. The CDR3 totals 15 residues. The CDR3 sequence is CASSQGGWSGNTIYF. CDR3 nucleotides: TGTGCCAGCAGCCAGGGAGGGTGGTCTGGAAACACCATATATTTT.

The chain carries TRBV7-9 and TRBJ1-3, with D perhaps matching TRBD1 (6 bases). V dropped 6 bases and J dropped 0 bases, with 12 bases sitting between them. The CDR3 runs 15 residues. Germline-derived CDR1 and CDR2 are SEHNR and FQNEAQ (reference sequence). The CDR3 bases are TGTGCCAGCAGTCGGGACAATGTCTCTGGAAACACCATATATTTT. It yields the protein CASSRDNVSGNTIYF.

In the case of this clone: The junction does not match germline at one end; this may be a read error. The chain uses TRBV7-9 and TRBJ2-1, with a possible D match to TRBD2 (6 bases). CDR1 and CDR2 (germline): SEHNR, FQNEAQ (reference sequence). The CDR3 is 12 residues long. CDR3 bases: TGTGCCAGCAGCTCGACTAGGGATGAGCAGATCTTC. Its protein is CASSSTRDEQIF.

V is TRBV3-1 (or the pseudogene TRBV3-2) and J is TRBJ2-2; 7 nucleotides agree with TRBD1. The germline gives CDR1 LGHDT, CDR2 YNNKEL (reference sequence). V was clipped by 4 bases and J by 7 bases; unmatched bases: 6. The CDR3 loop spans 14 amino acids. DNA of the CDR3: TGTGCCAGCAGCCGTGACAGGGCGAGCGGGGAGCTGTTTTTT. This encodes CASSRDRASGELFF.

The rearrangement links TRBV6-1 to TRBJ1-2; D gene uncertain. The V gene's germline CDR1 is MNHNS and CDR2 SASEGT. The CDR3 has 16 amino acids. V was trimmed by 0 bases and J by 4 bases, leaving 15 bases between them. CDR3 DNA: TGTGCCAGCAGTGAAGCGCTTGGGCAGGCCTTCTATGGCTACACCTTC. It yields the protein CASSEALGQAFYGYTF.

V and J are TRBV15 and TRBJ1-5; 8 bases are a match to TRBD1. CDR3 length equals 15 residues. Losses at the gene ends were 3 bases for V and 3 bases for J; bases not matched to a gene: 4. Germline V lookup: CDR1 LNHNV, CDR2 YYDKDF (reference sequence). The CDR3: CATSRGQEPNQPQHF. In DNA form, the CDR3 reads TGTGCCACCAGCAGGGGACAGGAGCCCAATCAGCCCCAGCATTTT.

The rearrangement joins TRBV4-3 to TRBJ1-6, with 7 nucleotides matching TRBD1. CDR1 LGHNA and CDR2 YSLEER come from the germline V gene. This CDR3 is 15 amino acids long. The trim removed 0 bases at V and 9 bases at J, leaving 5 bases unmatched. CDR3 DNA sequence: TGCGCCAGCAGCCAAGATTCAGGGGGAGCTTCACCCCTCCACTTT. Its translation: CASSQDSGGASPLHF.

The chain is built from TRBV11-2 and TRBJ1-1; D is possibly TRBD1 (5 bases). CDR1 and CDR2 from the germline V gene are SGHAT and FQNNGV. V lost 5 bases and J lost 9, with 19 bases in between. The CDR3 contains 14 residues. CDR3 coding DNA: TGTGCCAGCAGCCCCGGGCAGGGTGGGGAAAAAGCTTTCTTT. Protein: CASSPGQGGEKAFF.

The CDR3 nucleotides read TGTGCCAGCAGCCTGGGAAGGGACAGGGGGAACACTGAAGCTTTCTTT. Protein: CASSLGRDRGNTEAFF. This sequence joins TRBV4-2 and TRBJ1-1; TRBD1 agrees at 10 bases. The CDR3 extends over 16 amino acids. Germline-derived CDR1 and CDR2 are LGHNA and YNFKEQ. V trimming: 4 bases; J trimming: 1 base; junction bases outside the gene matches: 6.

The gene calls are TRBV27 and TRBJ2-7; 9 positions agree with TRBD1. The CDR3 length is 14 residues. CDR1 is MNHEY and CDR2 is SMNVEV in the germline V gene (reference sequence). The V segment lost 2 bases and the J segment 5 bases; nucleotides outside the gene matches: 4. The CDR3 coding sequence is TGTGCCAGCAGTTTAAACAGGGGGCTTGACGAGCAGTACTTC. Protein: CASSLNRGLDEQYF.

The V and J genes are TRBV27 and TRBJ2-7; 10 nucleotides match TRBD1. Per the germline V gene, CDR1 is MNHEY and CDR2 is SMNVEV (reference sequence). The CDR3 has 14 amino acids. The V gene end was trimmed by 5 bases and the J gene end by 4 bases; junction bases not matched to a gene: 5. The CDR3 nucleotides read TGTGCCAGCAGTCTGGGACAGGGGTTGTACGAGCAGTACTTC. Translated: CASSLGQGLYEQYF.

The chain combines TRBV6-2 or TRBV6-3 with TRBJ2-7, with 8 bases aligning to TRBD1. The trim removed 1 base at V and 3 bases at J, leaving 11 bases unmatched. Germline V gene data show CDR1 as MNHEY and CDR2 as SVGEGT. The CDR3 is 17 amino acids. The CDR3 reads CASSYFQQQGVIYEQYF. As DNA, the CDR3 is TGTGCCAGCAGTTACTTTCAACAACAGGGGGTTATCTACGAGCAGTACTTC.

This chain links TRBV18 with TRBJ2-1, with TRBD1 matching over 7 bases. Germline CDR1 and CDR2: KGHSH and LQKENI. The CDR3 has 13 residues. V trimming: 5 bases; J trimming: 8 bases; junction bases outside the gene matches: 6. The CDR3: CASSSDRAHEQFF. The DNA for the CDR3 is TGTGCCAGCTCATCAGACAGGGCCCATGAGCAGTTCTTC.

J is TRBJ1-2 and V is TRBV19; unclear D gene. Germline values: CDR1 LNHDA, CDR2 SQIVND (reference sequence). V lost 0 bases and J 6 bases, leaving 11 bases between the germline ends. This CDR3 is 14 amino acids long. The chain's CDR3 is CASSIDRGYDGYTF. CDR3 bases: TGTGCCAGTAGTATAGATCGAGGTTACGATGGCTACACCTTC.

J is TRBJ2-2 and V is TRBV11-2; 11 bases fit TRBD2. Germline V lookup: CDR1 SGHAT, CDR2 FQNNGV. The CDR3 loop spans 16 amino acids. With V trimmed by 5 bases and J by 7 bases, 9 bases remained unmatched. CDR3 region: CASSIIAGGQSGELFF. DNA of the CDR3: TGTGCCAGCAGCATTATAGCGGGGGGGCAAAGCGGGGAGCTGTTTTTT.